A selection of T cell receptor beta chains follows, all from one sample in a study of identifying expanded T cells in peripheral blood. Libraries were prepared by immunoSEQ multiplex PCR; TCRdb keeps only in-frame clonotypes and omits some of them. The table lists 95,000 to 100,000 clones, around 88% of them singletons. Sequenced sample: blood. The origin of the receptors is a person between 18 and 75 years old in good health. Both conserved end residues are part of each CDR3. The D gene is left open where the match is weak. Some rows mark clone size as missing; the rest say once, few, many or name a class of expanded clone.

CASSSNTGELFF,TGTGCCAGCAGCTCCAACACCGGGGAGCTGTTTTTT,TRBJ2-2,TRBV7-2,-,-
CASSVRGQGPSGELFF,TGTGCCAGCAGCGTACGAGGACAGGGTCCCTCCGGGGAGCTGTTTTTT,TRBJ2-2,TRBV9,TRBD1,-
CASSLQPSGGYNEQFF,TGTGCCAGCAGCCTCCAGCCTAGCGGGGGCTACAATGAGCAGTTCTTC,TRBJ2-1,TRBV7-6,TRBD2,few
CASGLGLSTDTQYF,TGTGCTAGTGGTTTAGGGCTCAGCACAGATACGCAGTATTTT,TRBJ2-3,TRBV12-5,-,-
CASSFPVEGQGASYEQYF,TGTGCCAGCAGCTTCCCCGTGGAGGGGCAGGGGGCCTCCTACGAGCAGTACTTC,TRBJ2-7,TRBV11-2,TRBD1,-
CASSISPDPTNEKLFF,TGTGCCAGTAGTATCAGCCCAGACCCAACTAATGAAAAACTGTTTTTT,TRBJ1-4,TRBV19,-,-
CASSSGTGITNYGYTF,TGTGCCAGCAGTTCCGGGACAGGCATTACTAACTATGGCTACACCTTC,TRBJ1-2,TRBV6-6,TRBD1,-
CASGTGWTEAFF,TGTGCCAGCGGGACAGGGTGGACTGAAGCTTTCTTT,TRBJ1-1,TRBV28,TRBD1,-
CSAPGDARDTQYF,TGCAGCGCACCGGGAGATGCCCGAGATACGCAGTATTTT,TRBJ2-3,TRBV29-1,-,-
CASSQQTRRTETQYF,TGCGCCAGCAGCCAACAAACTAGACGCACAGAAACGCAGTATTTT,TRBJ2-3,TRBV4-3,-,once
CASSFSGPSYGYTF,TGTGCCAGCAGTTTTAGTGGGCCCTCCTATGGCTACACCTTC,TRBJ1-2,TRBV28,-,-
CATSRDASLNTGELFF,TGTGCCACCAGCAGAGATGCCAGCTTGAACACCGGGGAGCTGTTTTTT,TRBJ2-2,TRBV15,-,-
CASSPPREYNSPLHF,TGTGCCAGCTCACCACCCAGGGAATATAATTCACCCCTCCACTTT,TRBJ1-6,TRBV18,-,few
CASSWTGEKNYGYTF,TGCGCCAGCAGCTGGACAGGGGAGAAAAACTATGGCTACACCTTC,TRBJ1-2,TRBV4-3,TRBD1,-
CASSQSKTGAPTDTQYF,TGCGCCAGCAGTCAATCTAAAACAGGGGCACCCACAGATACGCAGTATTTT,TRBJ2-3,TRBV23-1,TRBD1,-
CASSAMTSGTPYKQYF,TGCGCCAGCAGCGCGATGACCTCCGGGACACCCTACAAGCAGTACTTC,TRBJ2-7,TRBV5-1,-,-
CASSLVGSGEVNTEAFF,TGTGCCAGCAGCTTAGTAGGTTCAGGGGAGGTGAACACTGAAGCTTTCTTT,TRBJ1-1,TRBV11-2,-,-
CASMVDRTSTDTQYF,TGTGCCAGCATGGTAGATAGAACTAGCACAGATACGCAGTATTTT,TRBJ2-3,TRBV27,-,-
CASDRGYNEQFF,TGTGCCAGCGATCGGGGGTACAATGAGCAGTTCTTC,TRBJ2-1,TRBV11-2,-,-
CASSARPGGKADTQYF,TGTGCCAGCAGCGCTCGTCCAGGGGGCAAGGCAGATACGCAGTATTTT,TRBJ2-3,TRBV9,TRBD1,-
CASSPGSGGSQETQYF,TGTGCCAGCAGCCCAGGCTCGGGGGGGTCTCAAGAGACCCAGTACTTC,TRBJ2-5,TRBV7-6,TRBD2,few
CASLPLGALENPDTQYF,TGTGCCAGCCTGCCCCTCGGAGCGTTAGAAAACCCAGATACGCAGTATTTT,TRBJ2-3,TRBV2,-,-
CASSQLGTSNSPLHF,TGTGCCAGCAGCCAGTTGGGGACCTCTAATTCACCCCTCCACTTT,TRBJ1-6,TRBV9,-,few
CASSSRLLNTEAFF,TGTGCCAGCAGTTCCAGACTTTTGAACACTGAAGCTTTCTTT,TRBJ1-1,TRBV27,-,once
CSVVWGTTNTGELFF,TGCAGCGTTGTATGGGGCACGACGAACACCGGGGAGCTGTTTTTT,TRBJ2-2,TRBV29-1,-,-
CASSQESFRGETQYF,TGCGCCAGCAGCCAAGAGAGCTTCAGGGGGGAGACCCAGTACTTC,TRBJ2-5,TRBV4-3,TRBD1,-
CASSLVVSGYGYTF,TGTGCCAGCAGCTTAGTCGTAAGTGGGTATGGCTACACCTTC,TRBJ1-2,TRBV7-9,-,-
CASTEGLPLTEAFF,TGTGCCAGCACCGAGGGACTACCACTCACTGAAGCTTTCTTT,TRBJ1-1,TRBV2,-,-
CATSRGRTNQPQHF,TGTGCCACCAGCAGAGGGCGCACCAATCAGCCCCAGCATTTT,TRBJ1-5,TRBV15,-,-
CASMTRGNTEAFF,TGTGCCAGCATGACTCGAGGGAACACTGAAGCTTTCTTT,TRBJ1-1,TRBV2,-,-
CASSQGLVVTETQYF,TGCGCCAGCAGCCAAGGTTTAGTTGTCACGGAGACCCAGTACTTC,TRBJ2-5,TRBV4-1,-,-
CASSPFLSRPKETQYF,TGTGCCAGCTCACCTTTCTTGTCAAGGCCGAAAGAGACCCAGTACTTC,TRBJ2-5,TRBV18,-,-
CASSISDRGLYEQYF,TGTGCCAGCAGCATCTCAGACAGGGGGCTATACGAGCAGTACTTC,TRBJ2-7,TRBV7-2,TRBD1,-
CATRTIEAFF,TGTGCCACCAGGACAATAGAAGCTTTCTTT,TRBJ1-1,TRBV28,-,once
CASSLGVFTEAFF,TGTGCCAGCAGCCTAGGTGTGTTCACTGAAGCTTTCTTT,TRBJ1-1,TRBV11-2,-,-
CASSSNRGTGLARTEAFF,TGTGCCAGCAGTTCCAACCGCGGGACAGGACTGGCCCGCACTGAAGCTTTCTTT,TRBJ1-1,TRBV28,TRBD1,-
CASSPTGTGGRSGNTIYF,TGTGCCAGCAGTCCTACCGGGACAGGGGGCCGATCTGGAAACACCATATATTTT,TRBJ1-3,TRBV28,TRBD1,-
CASSPNDRAAFF,TGTGCCAGCAGCCCGAACGACAGGGCGGCTTTCTTT,TRBJ1-1,TRBV7-2,TRBD1,-
CASTGGDSTGELFF,TGTGCCAGCACGGGCGGGGATAGTACCGGGGAGCTGTTTTTT,TRBJ2-2,TRBV7-9,-,few
CASSLTAVNTGELFF,TGTGCCAGCAGCTTGACAGCGGTGAACACCGGGGAGCTGTTTTTT,TRBJ2-2,TRBV11-3,-,-
CASSPQRGTDTQYF,TGTGCCAGCAGCCCCCAACGGGGCACAGATACGCAGTATTTT,TRBJ2-3,TRBV7-2,-,-
CATSRGGGETQYF,TGTGCCACCAGCAGAGGGGGTGGTGAGACCCAGTACTTC,TRBJ2-5,TRBV15,-,once
CASSQGGSNYGYTF,TGTGCCAGCAGCCAGGGGGGCTCCAACTATGGCTACACCTTC,TRBJ1-2,TRBV28,TRBD1,-
CSASTGVNNQPQHF,TGCAGCGCGTCGACAGGGGTGAACAATCAGCCCCAGCATTTT,TRBJ1-5,TRBV29-1,TRBD1,-
CASSIAGGANYEQYF,TGTGCCAGTAGTATTGCGGGAGGGGCTAACTACGAGCAGTACTTC,TRBJ2-7,TRBV19,TRBD2,-
CASSLGTGAPSYEQFF,TGTGCCAGCAGTTTGGGAACAGGGGCCCCCAGCTATGAGCAGTTCTTC,TRBJ2-1,TRBV27,TRBD1,-
CASSLAAGRNQPQHF,TGTGCCAGCAGCTTAGCGGCAGGGAGGAATCAGCCCCAGCATTTT,TRBJ1-5,TRBV7-2,-,-
CASRQIPGEQFF,TGTGCCAGCAGGCAAATACCAGGGGAGCAGTTCTTC,TRBJ2-1,TRBV5-8,-,-
CASSLAATGEAFF,TGTGCCAGCAGCTTGGCCGCGACGGGGGAAGCTTTCTTT,TRBJ1-1,TRBV5-6,-,-
CATSRDKMEGPGELFF,TGTGCCACCAGCAGAGATAAGATGGAAGGGCCCGGGGAGCTGTTTTTT,TRBJ2-2,TRBV15,-,-
CASSFEGRGHYNEQFF,TGCGCCAGCAGCTTTGAGGGAAGAGGTCACTACAATGAGCAGTTCTTC,TRBJ2-1,TRBV5-1,-,-
CASSAYRSYNEQFF,TGTGCCAGCAGCGCGTACCGGAGCTACAATGAGCAGTTCTTC,TRBJ2-1,TRBV13,-,once